This is a list of T cell receptor beta chains from one sample in a study of regulatory T cells in long-lasting Graves disease. TCRdb analysed the multiplex PCR reads with MiXCR anew, one entry per CDR3 protein. The table lists 300,000 to 500,000 distinct CDR3 sequences, roughly 20% of them singletons. The input for sequencing was peripheral blood mononuclear cells (PBMCs), taken when the disease was refractory, from a patient treated with antithyroid drugs. All receptors derive from a female donor with Graves disease. The CDR3 runs from the conserved cysteine through the conserved F or W. Each record gives: clone size, V gene, J gene, D gene, CDR3 DNA, CDR3 protein. A D gene is named only where the DNA matches it firmly. The size field is filled for only some rows; it gives once, few, many or a size class.

>many|TRBV7-9|TRBJ2-7|NA
TGTGCCAGCAGCTTAACGGACATTCCCTACTCCTACGAGCAGTACTTC
CASSLTDIPYSYEQYF
>many|TRBV12-3/TRBV12-4|TRBJ2-2|TRBD2
TGTGCCAGCACCCTTGGCGGGAGGATCGGGGAGCTGTTTTTT
CASTLGGRIGELFF
>NA|TRBV19|TRBJ1-2|NA
TGTGCCAGTAGTATAGCTAATATTGGTGGCTACACCTTC
CASSIANIGGYTF
>few|TRBV6-1|TRBJ1-2|NA
TGTGCCAGCACCCAACCCGTGGATTCGGGAGGCTACACCTTC
CASTQPVDSGGYTF
>NA|TRBV29-1|TRBJ2-2|NA
TGCAGCGTTGAAGGTGCAGGTACCGGGGAGCTGTTTTTT
CSVEGAGTGELFF
>many|TRBV20-1|TRBJ2-7|NA
TGCAGTGCTAGAGGGGGATCCTACGAGCAGTACTTC
CSARGGSYEQYF
>many|TRBV7-2|TRBJ2-5|TRBD1
TGTGCCAGCAGCAACACAGGGGGCAAAGAGACCCAGTACTTC
CASSNTGGKETQYF
>NA|TRBV20-1|TRBJ2-7|TRBD2
TGCAGTGCCCGAGGGCAGCGGGGAGATTCCTACGAGCAGTACTTC
CSARGQRGDSYEQYF
>NA|TRBV29-1|TRBJ2-1|NA
TGCAGCGTTGAAGTTGGGGGGTACAATGAGCAGTTCTTC
CSVEVGGYNEQFF
>many|TRBV28|TRBJ2-5|NA
TGTGCCAGCAGTTTATCAGGGAGACAGACCCAGTACTTC
CASSLSGRQTQYF
>NA|TRBV27|TRBJ2-7|TRBD2
TGTGCCAGCAGTTCATTTGGGGAGGGGCAGTACTTC
CASSSFGEGQYF
>many|TRBV5-1|TRBJ2-7|TRBD2
TGTGCCAGCAGCTTAGGAGCGGGAGGTACCTACGAGCAGTACTTC
CASSLGAGGTYEQYF
>many|TRBV28|TRBJ2-7|TRBD1
TGTGCCAGCAGCCCCGTTACGGGACAGGGGATCTACGAGCAGTACTTC
CASSPVTGQGIYEQYF
>many|TRBV28|TRBJ2-5|NA
TGTGCCAGCAGTCTGGGGGACCGGGCCCAGGCGTCCCAGTACTTC
CASSLGDRAQASQYF
>few|TRBV9|TRBJ2-2|NA
TGTGCCAGCAGCCCTCACTCGGGGGAGCTGTTTTTT
CASSPHSGELFF
>NA|TRBV7-8|TRBJ1-1|NA
TGTGCCAGCAGCTCTTACCACAGGGAACCTAGAGCTTTCTTT
CASSSYHREPRAFF
>few|TRBV15|TRBJ1-2|NA
TGTGCCACCAGCAGAGATCCGGGACTTGCGCGGTACTATGGCTACACCTTC
CATSRDPGLARYYGYTF
>few|TRBV28|TRBJ2-2|NA
TGTGCCAGCAACAACCAGAACACCGGGGAGCTGTTTTTT
CASNNQNTGELFF
>many|TRBV6-1|TRBJ1-6|NA
TGTGCCAGCAGTGAAGCGACTCTAAATTATTCACCCCTCCACTTT
CASSEATLNYSPLHF
>many|TRBV27|TRBJ2-7|NA
TGTGCCAGCAGTTTATACCCCAGGGGTGGCAGACGCGAGCAGTACTTC
CASSLYPRGGRREQYF
>many|TRBV29-1|TRBJ1-2|TRBD1
TGCAGCGTTGAACCCCGACAGGGCGACCTTTATGGCTACACCTTC
CSVEPRQGDLYGYTF
>NA|TRBV30|TRBJ1-5|NA
TGTGCCTGGAGTGTACGGGGCAGGGGTAGCAATCAGCCCCAGCATTTT
CAWSVRGRGSNQPQHF
>NA|TRBV20-1|TRBJ2-6|NA
TGCAGTGCTAGAGAGTGGTCCGGGGCCAACGTCCTGACTTTC
CSAREWSGANVLTF
>many|TRBV28|TRBJ1-2|NA
TGTGCCAGCAGTCTCGGGGGCGCTCACTATGGCTACACCTTC
CASSLGGAHYGYTF